Listed here are 7 T cell receptor beta chains from one sample, sequenced in a study of regulatory T cells in long-lasting Graves disease (dated by TCRdb to about 2021). The library was generated by multiplex PCR. TCRdb records Illumina HiSeq 4000 as the sequencer. To build TCR beta libraries, CDR3 regions were amplified by Arm-PCR using iRepertoire HTBI primers. TCRdb handled the public reads itself, with Q25 trimming in fastp and clone calling in MiXCR, and kept productive beta chains. Rows with a matching CDR3 protein are joined into one entry that keeps the most common DNA and genes. The sample table shows some 370,000 distinct CDR3 sequences, and around 20% are seen once. The ten largest clones add up to 20% of the sample. This sample's time point label indicates: persistent/refractory GD, antithyroid drugs over 5 years with positive TRAb. For both TCR sequencing and RNA sequencing, RNA was extracted from PBMCs using TRIzol.

The sample in question was peripheral blood mononuclear cells (PBMCs), obtained when the disease was refractory, from a patient treated with antithyroid drugs. These receptors came from a female donor with Graves disease.

On this clonotype itself: One junction end does not reproduce the germline sequence, and a read error may be involved. CDR3 protein: CTSRGTGNTGELFF. CDR3 bases: TGTACCAGTAGGGGGACAGGGAACACCGGGGAGCTGTTTTTT. The chain has TRBV19 and TRBJ2-2; 8 nucleotides line up with TRBD1. Germline CDR1 is LNHDA and CDR2 is SQIVND (reference sequence). The CDR3 has 14 residues.

The V and J genes are TRBV19 and TRBJ2-1; D unclear. Trimming removed 5 bases from V and 2 bases from J, with 4 bases in between. The CDR3 is made up of 12 amino acids. Per germline, CDR1 LNHDA and CDR2 SQIVND (reference sequence). This CDR3 reads CASSGPYNEQFF. CDR3 sequence (DNA): TGTGCCAGTAGTGGGCCCTACAATGAGCAGTTCTTC.

This clonotype was seen at least ten times. The chain links TRBV6-1 to TRBJ1-1, with 10 bases that match TRBD1. The CDR3 has 16 residues. Per germline, CDR1 MNHNS and CDR2 SASEGT. V lost 5 bases and J lost 4; bases outside the gene matches: 10. The chain's CDR3 is CASSPPRQGAGTEAFF. The DNA for the CDR3 is TGTGCCAGCAGTCCCCCCCGACAGGGGGCAGGCACTGAAGCTTTCTTT.

This chain links TRBV7-9 with TRBJ1-5; a weak D match, TRBD1 (6 bases). The V end was cut by 1 base, the J end by 5 bases, with 12 bases between. Germline values: CDR1 SEHNR, CDR2 FQNEAQ (reference sequence). The CDR3 spans 15 residues. The CDR3 region is CASSLDGGLDQPQHF. CDR3 nucleotides: TGTGCCAGCAGCTTAGACGGGGGCCTCGATCAGCCCCAGCATTTT.

The V call is TRBV11-2, the J call TRBJ2-3; 7 bases are a match to TRBD2. The CDR3 totals 13 residues. Germline V gene sequence: CDR1 SGHAT, CDR2 FQNNGV. Germline trimming cut 6 bases from V and 0 bases from J; bases unmatched to any gene: 0. The CDR3 nucleotides read TGTGCCAGCAGGGGGGGGAGCACAGATACGCAGTATTTT. Its protein product is CASRGGSTDTQYF.

A few counts support this clonotype. J is TRBJ2-7 and V is TRBV10-3; D gene uncertain. This CDR3 contains 14 residues. Germline loops: CDR1 ENHRY, CDR2 SYGVKD. V was clipped by 0 bases and J by 3 bases, with 9 bases between them. CDR3 protein: CAISESNSYYEQYF. The CDR3 nucleotides read TGTGCCATCAGTGAGTCGAATTCTTACTACGAGCAGTACTTC.

This chain links TRBV6-1 with TRBJ2-1, with D perhaps matching TRBD1 (6 bases). CDR1 and CDR2 from the germline V gene are MNHNS and SASEGT. Trimming shortened V by 8 bases and J by 8 bases, and 22 bases separated the two germline ends. The CDR3 is 15 amino acids. The CDR3 loop reads CASHSGTFIVDEQFF. CDR3 sequence (DNA): TGTGCCAGCCACTCTGGGACATTTATAGTCGATGAGCAGTTCTTC.